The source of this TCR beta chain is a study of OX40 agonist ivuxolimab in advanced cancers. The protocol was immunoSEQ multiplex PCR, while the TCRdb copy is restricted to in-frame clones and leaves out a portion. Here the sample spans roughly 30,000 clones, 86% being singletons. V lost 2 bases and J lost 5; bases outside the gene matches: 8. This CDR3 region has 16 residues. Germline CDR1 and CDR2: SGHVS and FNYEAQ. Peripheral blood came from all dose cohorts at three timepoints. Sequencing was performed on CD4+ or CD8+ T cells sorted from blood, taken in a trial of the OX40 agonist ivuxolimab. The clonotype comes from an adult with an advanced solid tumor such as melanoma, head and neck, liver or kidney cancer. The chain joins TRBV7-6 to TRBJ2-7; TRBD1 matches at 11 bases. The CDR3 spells CASSLRTGGYGNEQYF. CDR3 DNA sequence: TGTGCCAGCAGCTTACGGACAGGGGGCTATGGGAACGAGCAGTACTTC.